This T cell receptor (beta chain) is drawn from a study of control samples from healthy donors and cancer patients. Libraries were prepared by immunoSEQ multiplex PCR; TCRdb keeps only in-frame clonotypes and omits some of them. Counted here are about 410,000 clones, 75% to 95% occurring once; the ten biggest clones make up around 6.4%. The sequence was collected from a man aged 40-49 years with head and neck cancer. What was sequenced was PBMCs.

The CDR3 loop is CASSLWGLDEQFF. CDR3 coding DNA: TGTGCCAGCAGTTTATGGGGTCTGGATGAGCAGTTCTTC. The chain carries TRBV28 and TRBJ2-1; D remains unclear. The CDR3 is 13 residues long. Per the germline V gene, CDR1 is MDHEN and CDR2 is SYDVKM. V gave up 0 bases and J gave up 8 bases, with 8 bases separating them.